This T cell receptor beta chain was captured in a study of shared clonotypes between healthy human individuals. Study observations and caveats: Tissues were not sampled, only blood, and their repertoires likely differ.

V lost 4 bases and J 5 bases, leaving 9 bases between the germline ends. Germline CDR1 reads MNHEY; CDR2 reads SMNVEV (reference sequence). The CDR3 extends over 12 amino acids. Original processing notes: Junction-only immunoSEQ sequences carried no quality scores, so filtering differed. TCRdb keeps only in-frame clones here, not all; method: immunoSEQ multiplex PCR. D and trimming come from the DNA, and the V and J calls and clone size come from that table. The sample records about 100,000 clones, 67% being singletons. Notes on this clone: Its matching antigen is unknown.

The sequenced material came from memory CD8+ T cells sorted from blood. Noted subset: CD45RO+ cells pooled with CCR7-negative TemRA cells. This clonotype was sampled from a woman younger than 45 in good health. The chain recombines TRBV27 with TRBJ2-7; unclear D gene. The chain's CDR3 is CASSSRFDEQYF. The CDR3 DNA sequence: TGTGCCAGCAGTTCTCGGTTCGACGAGCAGTACTTC.